Listed here is a single T cell receptor (beta chain). TCRdb reanalysed the 5' RACE reads using MiXCR and keeps one entry per CDR3 protein. The data show roughly 60,000 distinct CDR3 sequences, with about 11% seen just once and just under 3% held by the top ten. The data are from a study of early T cells in non-severe SARS-CoV-2 infection. Germline V gene data show CDR1 as MNHNS and CDR2 as SASEGT. CDR3 length: 14 amino acids. Deletions cut 4 bases from V and 7 bases from J, with 16 bases between. V usage is TRBV6-1 and J usage is TRBJ1-2; no clear D. This sequence was found in an adult who was a healthcare worker with PCR-confirmed SARS-CoV-2 infection or an uninfected control (not recorded which). Source: whole blood, taken at baseline. The CDR3 region is CASSALSLPPGYTF. CDR3 DNA: TGTGCCAGCAGTGCCCTATCACTCCCCCCTGGCTACACCTTC.